The rows below give T cell receptor beta chains drawn from one sample of a study of T cell clonotyping in hematopoietic cell transplantation. Only in-frame clones appear in the TCRdb table, and some are missing; sequencing was by immunoSEQ multiplex PCR. The repertoire holds roughly 45,000 clones, with around 86% as singletons. Sample: peripheral blood mononuclear cells, taken before stem cell transplant. These receptors were obtained from a man aged 60-69 years with biphenotypic leukemia. Some clones in this sample may be carry-over from other donors' samples. CDR3s include the opening cysteine and the closing phenylalanine or tryptophan. A D gene is named only where the DNA matches it firmly. The listing skips clone size in some rows; elsewhere it reads once, few, many or a size class.

d_gene: .
j_gene: TRBJ1-4
v_gene: TRBV7-8
abundance: .
CDR3aa: CASSPSGGVNEKLFF
CDR3nt: TGTGCCAGCAGCCCCTCGGGGGGGGTAAATGAAAAACTGTTTTTT

d_gene: .
j_gene: TRBJ2-7
v_gene: TRBV18
abundance: .
CDR3aa: CASSPRDSGEQYF
CDR3nt: TGTGCCAGCTCACCAAGGGATTCGGGCGAGCAGTACTTC

d_gene: .
j_gene: TRBJ2-7
v_gene: TRBV5-1
abundance: .
CDR3aa: CASSLLPQGEQYF
CDR3nt: TGCGCCAGCAGCTTGCTACCCCAGGGCGAGCAGTACTTC

d_gene: .
j_gene: TRBJ2-2
v_gene: TRBV5-1
abundance: .
CDR3aa: CASSPSLGNTGELFF
CDR3nt: TGCGCCAGCAGCCCATCCCTCGGGAACACCGGGGAGCTGTTTTTT

d_gene: .
j_gene: TRBJ2-7
v_gene: TRBV6-5
abundance: few
CDR3aa: CASSSIPAYEQYF
CDR3nt: TGTGCCAGCAGTTCCATACCCGCCTACGAGCAGTACTTC

d_gene: .
j_gene: TRBJ2-2
v_gene: TRBV28
abundance: few
CDR3aa: CASRTNEAPGELFF
CDR3nt: TGTGCCAGCAGAACAAATGAGGCGCCCGGGGAGCTGTTTTTT

d_gene: .
j_gene: TRBJ2-2
v_gene: TRBV4-1
abundance: .
CDR3aa: CASRLDIRYRANTGELFF
CDR3nt: TGCGCCAGCAGACTGGATATACGGTACAGAGCGAACACCGGGGAGCTGTTTTTT

d_gene: TRBD2
j_gene: TRBJ2-1
v_gene: TRBV4-2
abundance: .
CDR3aa: CASSQDLAGGYNEQFF
CDR3nt: TGTGCCAGCAGCCAAGATCTTGCGGGAGGTTACAATGAGCAGTTCTTC

d_gene: .
j_gene: TRBJ2-2
v_gene: TRBV12-5
abundance: .
CDR3aa: CASGLGGTGELFF
CDR3nt: TGTGCTAGTGGTTTGGGGGGTACCGGGGAGCTGTTTTTT

d_gene: .
j_gene: TRBJ2-7
v_gene: TRBV28
abundance: .
CDR3aa: CASSSTGTISYEQYF
CDR3nt: TGTGCCAGCAGTTCCACCGGGACAATCTCCTACGAGCAGTACTTC

d_gene: .
j_gene: TRBJ1-3
v_gene: TRBV27
abundance: .
CDR3aa: CASSLQGDNISGNTIYF
CDR3nt: TGTGCCAGCAGCCTTCAGGGAGACAATATTTCTGGAAACACCATATATTTT

d_gene: TRBD2
j_gene: TRBJ2-6
v_gene: TRBV5-6
abundance: .
CDR3aa: CASSFLPGLASGANVLTF
CDR3nt: TGTGCCAGCAGCTTCCTGCCGGGACTAGCTTCCGGGGCCAACGTCCTGACTTTC

d_gene: TRBD2
j_gene: TRBJ2-2
v_gene: TRBV9
abundance: once
CDR3aa: CASSVGGTTYTGELFF
CDR3nt: TGTGCCAGCAGCGTAGGTGGGACTACTTACACCGGGGAGCTGTTTTTT

d_gene: .
j_gene: TRBJ2-7
v_gene: TRBV28
abundance: once
CDR3aa: CASSSTEQYF
CDR3nt: TGTGCCAGCAGTTCGACTGAGCAGTACTTC

d_gene: .
j_gene: TRBJ2-3
v_gene: TRBV10-2
abundance: .
CDR3aa: CASSHTGTDTQYF
CDR3nt: TGCGCCAGCAGCCACACCGGAACAGATACGCAGTATTTT

d_gene: .
j_gene: TRBJ1-4
v_gene: TRBV5-4
abundance: .
CDR3aa: CASSLGGFNEKLFF
CDR3nt: TGTGCCAGCAGCTTGGGGGGGTTTAATGAAAAACTGTTTTTT

d_gene: .
j_gene: TRBJ1-3
v_gene: TRBV19
abundance: .
CDR3aa: CASSTLGTKWNTIYF
CDR3nt: TGTGCCAGTAGTACCTTGGGGACAAAGTGGAACACCATATATTTT

d_gene: .
j_gene: TRBJ1-2
v_gene: TRBV7-2
abundance: .
CDR3aa: CASSPQKGRGYTF
CDR3nt: TGTGCCAGCAGCCCGCAAAAGGGACGCGGCTACACCTTC

d_gene: TRBD1
j_gene: TRBJ1-1
v_gene: TRBV10-1
abundance: .
CDR3aa: CASSEGRGVTEAFF
CDR3nt: TGCGCCAGCAGTGAGGGCAGGGGGGTCACTGAAGCTTTCTTT

d_gene: TRBD1
j_gene: TRBJ2-3
v_gene: TRBV4-1
abundance: .
CDR3aa: CASSQGRGRSTDTQYF
CDR3nt: TGCGCCAGCAGCCAAGGAAGGGGGCGATCCACAGATACGCAGTATTTT

d_gene: .
j_gene: TRBJ2-4
v_gene: TRBV30
abundance: .
CDR3aa: CAWSVSSRAKNIQYF
CDR3nt: TGTGCCTGGAGTGTAAGCTCCCGGGCCAAAAACATTCAGTACTTC

d_gene: .
j_gene: TRBJ2-7
v_gene: TRBV5-1
abundance: once
CDR3aa: CASTTEKKGRVYEQYF
CDR3nt: TGCGCCAGTACGACGGAGAAAAAAGGACGGGTCTACGAGCAGTACTTC

d_gene: .
j_gene: TRBJ2-5
v_gene: TRBV5-4
abundance: .
CDR3aa: CASRIRSGETQYF
CDR3nt: TGTGCCAGCAGAATCCGGAGTGGGGAGACCCAGTACTTC

d_gene: .
j_gene: TRBJ1-5
v_gene: TRBV19
abundance: .
CDR3aa: CASGRISNQPQHF
CDR3nt: TGTGCCTCGGGAAGAATTAGCAATCAGCCCCAGCATTTT

d_gene: .
j_gene: TRBJ1-5
v_gene: TRBV2
abundance: .
CDR3aa: CASSVRQGDQPQHF
CDR3nt: TGTGCCAGCAGTGTTCGGCAGGGCGATCAGCCCCAGCATTTT

d_gene: TRBD1
j_gene: TRBJ2-7
v_gene: TRBV9
abundance: .
CDR3aa: CASSALSTGVESGEQYF
CDR3nt: TGTGCCAGCAGCGCCCTCTCGACAGGGGTCGAATCCGGCGAGCAGTACTTC

d_gene: TRBD2
j_gene: TRBJ2-7
v_gene: TRBV2
abundance: .
CDR3aa: CASRGLAGSYEQYF
CDR3nt: TGTGCCAGCAGGGGACTAGCGGGTTCCTACGAGCAGTACTTC

d_gene: .
j_gene: TRBJ1-2
v_gene: TRBV6-4
abundance: .
CDR3aa: CASSEEGGGGYTF
CDR3nt: TGTGCCAGCAGTGAGGAGGGGGGAGGCGGCTACACCTTC

d_gene: .
j_gene: TRBJ1-5
v_gene: TRBV10-3
abundance: .
CDR3aa: CAISDLTEGNQPQHF
CDR3nt: TGTGCCATCAGTGACCTGACAGAGGGCAATCAGCCCCAGCATTTT

d_gene: TRBD2
j_gene: TRBJ2-3
v_gene: TRBV11-2
abundance: few
CDR3aa: CASSLLAGADTQYF
CDR3nt: TGTGCCAGCAGCCTACTAGCGGGAGCAGATACGCAGTATTTT

d_gene: .
j_gene: TRBJ1-2
v_gene: TRBV6-1
abundance: .
CDR3aa: CASRYPEIYGYTF
CDR3nt: TGTGCCAGCCGATACCCGGAGATCTATGGCTACACCTTC

d_gene: .
j_gene: TRBJ1-2
v_gene: TRBV25-1
abundance: .
CDR3aa: CASSEHRDNYGYTF
CDR3nt: TGTGCCAGCAGTGAACACCGGGATAACTATGGCTACACCTTC

d_gene: TRBD1
j_gene: TRBJ1-1
v_gene: TRBV9
abundance: medium-sized
CDR3aa: CATPRGQRTFF
CDR3nt: TGTGCCACCCCCCGGGGACAGAGGACTTTCTTT

d_gene: .
j_gene: TRBJ2-1
v_gene: TRBV19
abundance: .
CDR3aa: CASIARGSWGNEQFF
CDR3nt: TGTGCCAGTATCGCAAGGGGTTCCTGGGGCAATGAGCAGTTCTTC

d_gene: .
j_gene: TRBJ2-7
v_gene: TRBV4-1
abundance: .
CDR3aa: CASSQDSTLTSPGYEQYF
CDR3nt: TGCGCCAGCAGCCAAGATTCAACCCTTACCTCTCCGGGCTACGAGCAGTACTTC

d_gene: .
j_gene: TRBJ2-7
v_gene: TRBV7-8
abundance: .
CDR3aa: CASSLLPGTSNYEQYF
CDR3nt: TGTGCCAGCAGCTTACTCCCCGGGACCTCTAACTACGAGCAGTACTTC

d_gene: .
j_gene: TRBJ2-3
v_gene: TRBV30
abundance: .
CDR3aa: CAWSRRYRTDTQYF
CDR3nt: TGTGCCTGGAGTCGACGGTACCGCACAGATACGCAGTATTTT

d_gene: TRBD2
j_gene: TRBJ2-5
v_gene: TRBV11-2
abundance: .
CDR3aa: CASSLELAGYQETQYF
CDR3nt: TGTGCCAGCAGCTTAGAGCTAGCGGGGTACCAAGAGACCCAGTACTTC

d_gene: .
j_gene: TRBJ2-4
v_gene: TRBV29-1
abundance: .
CDR3aa: CSVAAGGTDIQYF
CDR3nt: TGCAGCGTTGCTGCCGGGGGAACAGACATTCAGTACTTC

d_gene: .
j_gene: TRBJ1-5
v_gene: TRBV30
abundance: .
CDR3aa: CAWSRQKDQPQHF
CDR3nt: TGTGCCTGGAGTCGTCAGAAAGATCAGCCCCAGCATTTT

d_gene: .
j_gene: TRBJ1-2
v_gene: TRBV5-6
abundance: .
CDR3aa: CASSLGVVGYTF
CDR3nt: TGTGCCAGCAGCTTGGGAGTGGTTGGCTACACCTTC